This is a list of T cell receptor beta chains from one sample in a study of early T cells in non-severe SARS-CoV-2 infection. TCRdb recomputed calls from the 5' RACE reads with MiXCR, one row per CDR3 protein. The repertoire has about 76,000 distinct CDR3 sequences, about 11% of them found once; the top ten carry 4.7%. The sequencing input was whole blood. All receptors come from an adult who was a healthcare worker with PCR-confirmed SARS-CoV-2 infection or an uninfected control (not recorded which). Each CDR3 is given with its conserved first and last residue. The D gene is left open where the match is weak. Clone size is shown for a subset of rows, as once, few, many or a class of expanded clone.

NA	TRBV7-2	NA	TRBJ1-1	TGTGCCAGCAGCATGTACAGGGATTACATGAACACTGAAGCTTTCTTT	CASSMYRDYMNTEAFF
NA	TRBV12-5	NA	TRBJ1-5	TGTGCTAGTGGTTTGAATGTGATCCAGCCCCAGCATTTT	CASGLNVIQPQHF
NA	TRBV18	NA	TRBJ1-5	TGTGCCAGCTCACCGGGTGAGGGTTACGGAATCCCCCAGCATTTT	CASSPGEGYGIPQHF
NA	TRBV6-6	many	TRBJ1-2	TGTGCCAGCAGTTACTCTGAGGGCTACACCTTC	CASSYSEGYTF
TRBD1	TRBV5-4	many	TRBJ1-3	TGTGCCAGCAGCCCGGACAGGGAACGCTCTGGAAACACCATATATTTT	CASSPDRERSGNTIYF
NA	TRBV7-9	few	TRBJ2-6	TGTGCCAGCAGCTACTACCTCTCTGGGGCCAACGTCCTGACTTTC	CASSYYLSGANVLTF
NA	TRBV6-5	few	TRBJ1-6	TGTGCCAGCAGCCTCGGACGTCAAAATTCACCCCTCCACTTT	CASSLGRQNSPLHF
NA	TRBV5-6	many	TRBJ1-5	TGTGCCAGCAGCTTGCGACAGGGCAATCAGCCCCAGCATTTT	CASSLRQGNQPQHF
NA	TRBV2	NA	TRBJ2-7	TGTGCCAGCATGGGGATGGGGGATTACGAGCAGTACTTC	CASMGMGDYEQYF
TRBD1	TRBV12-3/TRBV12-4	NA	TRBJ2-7	TGTGCCAGCAGTTTAACAGGGGACTACGAGCAGTACTTC	CASSLTGDYEQYF
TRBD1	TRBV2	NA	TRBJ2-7	TGTGCCAGCGAATTACCGGGACAGGGGGCCGATGAGCAGTACTTC	CASELPGQGADEQYF
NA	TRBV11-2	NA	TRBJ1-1	TGTGCCAGCAGCTTAAAGTTGCAGGGCACTGAAGCTTTCTTT	CASSLKLQGTEAFF
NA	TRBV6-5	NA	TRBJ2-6	TGTGCCAGCACCACCCCCTCGGGTTCTGGGGCCAACGTCCTGACTTTC	CASTTPSGSGANVLTF
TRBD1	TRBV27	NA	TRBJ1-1	TGTGCCAGCAGTCTACCGGGACAGGGGGCCACTGAAGCTTTCTTT	CASSLPGQGATEAFF
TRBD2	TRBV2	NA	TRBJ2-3	TGTGTCAGCCTTCTTAGCGGGGGGGCAGATACGCAGTATTTT	CVSLLSGGADTQYF
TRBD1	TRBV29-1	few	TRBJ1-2	TGCAGCGTTCCCCTACCAGGGGGTGGCTACACCTTC	CSVPLPGGGYTF
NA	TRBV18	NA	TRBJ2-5	TGTGCCAGCTCACCACCGACTCACCCCCTAGGGCAAGAGACCCAGTACTTC	CASSPPTHPLGQETQYF
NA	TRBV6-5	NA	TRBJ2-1	TGTGCCAGCACCCCGAAGCGTGGTGAGCAGTTCTTC	CASTPKRGEQFF
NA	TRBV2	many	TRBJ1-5	TGTGCCAGTCGGGACATCATAGCTAATCAGCCCCAGCATTTT	CASRDIIANQPQHF
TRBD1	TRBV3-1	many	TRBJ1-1	TGTGCCAGCAGACAGGGGCATGAAGCTTTCTTT	CASRQGHEAFF
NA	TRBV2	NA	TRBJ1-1	TGTGCCAGCAGTGATTTGTGGGGCGCGAACACTGAAGCTTTCTTT	CASSDLWGANTEAFF
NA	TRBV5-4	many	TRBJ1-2	TGTGCCAGCAGCTTGGGTCAGAGGACCTATGGCTACACCTTC	CASSLGQRTYGYTF
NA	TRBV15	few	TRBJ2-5	TGTGCCACCAGCAGAGAGTCAGGGAGTAAAGAGACCCAGTACTTC	CATSRESGSKETQYF
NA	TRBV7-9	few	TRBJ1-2	TGTGCCAGCAGCTTGCTCGGGACGGTGGCGGGGTATGGCTACACCTTC	CASSLLGTVAGYGYTF